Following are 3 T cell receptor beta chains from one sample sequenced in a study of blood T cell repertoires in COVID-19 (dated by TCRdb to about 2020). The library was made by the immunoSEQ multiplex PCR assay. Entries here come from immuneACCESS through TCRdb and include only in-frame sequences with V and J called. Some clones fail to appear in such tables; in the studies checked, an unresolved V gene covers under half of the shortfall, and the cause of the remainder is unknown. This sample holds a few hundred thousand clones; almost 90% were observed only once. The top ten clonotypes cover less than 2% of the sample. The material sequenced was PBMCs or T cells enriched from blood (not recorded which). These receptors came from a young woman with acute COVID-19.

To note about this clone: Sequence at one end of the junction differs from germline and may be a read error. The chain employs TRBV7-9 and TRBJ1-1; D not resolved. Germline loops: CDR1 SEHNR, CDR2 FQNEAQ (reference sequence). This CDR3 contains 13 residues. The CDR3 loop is CASSLATHTEAFF. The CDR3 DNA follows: TGTGCCAGCAGCCTAGCCACTCACACTGAAGCTTTCTTT.

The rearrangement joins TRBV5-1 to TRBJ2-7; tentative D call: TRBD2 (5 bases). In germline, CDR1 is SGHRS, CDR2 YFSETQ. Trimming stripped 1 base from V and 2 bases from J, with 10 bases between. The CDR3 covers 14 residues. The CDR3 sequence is CASSLSGNPYEQYF. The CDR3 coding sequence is TGCGCCAGCAGCTTGTCCGGGAATCCCTACGAGCAGTACTTC.

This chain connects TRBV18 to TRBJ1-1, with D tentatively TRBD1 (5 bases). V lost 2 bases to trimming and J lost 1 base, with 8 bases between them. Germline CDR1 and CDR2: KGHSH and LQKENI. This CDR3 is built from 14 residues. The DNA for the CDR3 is TGTGCCAGCTCACCAGAGACAGCGAACACTGAAGCTTTCTTT. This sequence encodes CASSPETANTEAFF.